A selection of T cell receptor beta chains follows, all from one sample in a study of CD8 T cells in ankylosing spondylitis. A single record per CDR3 protein comes from TCRdb applying MiXCR to the 5' RACE reads. The data show 450,000 to 550,000 distinct CDR3 sequences, about 5.2% seen once. Sequences were obtained from blood, either unsorted or a sorted T cell fraction (not recorded which). The receptors stem from a male donor with ankylosing spondylitis. The CDR3 runs from the conserved cysteine through the conserved F or W. Fields, in order: J gene, V gene, CDR3 protein.

j_call: TRBJ2-2; v_call: TRBV7-9; cdr3_aa: CASSLYQSLPGELFF
j_call: TRBJ2-5; v_call: TRBV12-3/TRBV12-4; cdr3_aa: CASSLGASGGIQETQYF
j_call: TRBJ2-7; v_call: TRBV7-8; cdr3_aa: CASSKTGTGFYEQYF
j_call: TRBJ2-2; v_call: TRBV6-5; cdr3_aa: CASSPETLNTGELFF
j_call: TRBJ1-2; v_call: TRBV7-9; cdr3_aa: CASSGRTGNGYTF
j_call: TRBJ1-2; v_call: TRBV5-6; cdr3_aa: CASSENRAFNYGYTF
j_call: TRBJ2-7; v_call: TRBV6-1; cdr3_aa: CASSERIDSPPYEQYF
j_call: TRBJ2-1; v_call: TRBV10-3; cdr3_aa: CAISESLGSSYNEQFF
j_call: TRBJ1-1; v_call: TRBV29-1; cdr3_aa: CSAPGAGTEAFF
j_call: TRBJ2-5; v_call: TRBV12-3/TRBV12-4; cdr3_aa: CASSFLKGIETQYF
j_call: TRBJ2-7; v_call: TRBV7-8; cdr3_aa: CASSLPTAESSYEQYF
j_call: TRBJ2-5; v_call: TRBV20-1; cdr3_aa: CISGTEQETQYF
j_call: TRBJ2-3; v_call: TRBV18; cdr3_aa: CASSPGAGTDTQYF
j_call: TRBJ1-2; v_call: TRBV7-2; cdr3_aa: CASSLKGSGQHGYTF
j_call: TRBJ1-4; v_call: TRBV6-1; cdr3_aa: CASSLNRDPNEKLFF
j_call: TRBJ1-4; v_call: TRBV6-5; cdr3_aa: CASSYSKLGGDDPEKLFF
j_call: TRBJ2-1; v_call: TRBV7-2; cdr3_aa: CASSLSWGPYNEQFF
j_call: TRBJ2-5; v_call: TRBV13; cdr3_aa: CASSRLGAGEETQYF
j_call: TRBJ2-3; v_call: TRBV7-9; cdr3_aa: CASSLSGGITDTQYF
j_call: TRBJ1-1; v_call: TRBV5-1; cdr3_aa: CASSTRQGSTEAFF
j_call: TRBJ2-2; v_call: TRBV5-1; cdr3_aa: CASSLLLTGELFF
j_call: TRBJ2-1; v_call: TRBV27; cdr3_aa: CASSLWRFGGPLEANEQFF
j_call: TRBJ2-1; v_call: TRBV20-1; cdr3_aa: CSARGRGSYTEQFF
j_call: TRBJ2-5; v_call: TRBV12-3/TRBV12-4; cdr3_aa: CASSSLPRLGGVFGTQYF
j_call: TRBJ1-1; v_call: TRBV18; cdr3_aa: CASSPPKGTNQGGAEAFF
j_call: TRBJ1-4; v_call: TRBV20-1; cdr3_aa: CSARDRTTNEKLFF
j_call: TRBJ1-1; v_call: TRBV20-1; cdr3_aa: CSASGGLEAFF
j_call: TRBJ2-2; v_call: TRBV7-9; cdr3_aa: CASSSGDRGANTGELFF
j_call: TRBJ2-5; v_call: TRBV29-1; cdr3_aa: CSVQLADQETQYF
j_call: TRBJ1-2; v_call: TRBV7-2; cdr3_aa: CASSLEQTYGYTF
j_call: TRBJ2-7; v_call: TRBV5-1; cdr3_aa: CASSLAGLMAYEQYF
j_call: TRBJ2-6; v_call: TRBV11-1; cdr3_aa: CASSPDFSSLSGANVLTF
j_call: TRBJ2-2; v_call: TRBV7-8; cdr3_aa: CASSNDRLNTGELFF
j_call: TRBJ2-3; v_call: TRBV7-2; cdr3_aa: CASSLVSGPGTDTQYF
j_call: TRBJ2-3; v_call: TRBV20-1; cdr3_aa: CSARVGSSTDTQYF
j_call: TRBJ2-2; v_call: TRBV4-1; cdr3_aa: CASSLRPVPGELFF
j_call: TRBJ2-7; v_call: TRBV9; cdr3_aa: CASSVAPVLTYEQYF
j_call: TRBJ2-7; v_call: TRBV18; cdr3_aa: CASSQRYSGTAYEQYF
j_call: TRBJ2-6; v_call: TRBV4-1; cdr3_aa: CASSSAVENGANVLTF
j_call: TRBJ2-2; v_call: TRBV29-1; cdr3_aa: CSVEEQVGGTGELFF
j_call: TRBJ1-1; v_call: TRBV7-2; cdr3_aa: CASSTTPGKAFF